This passage covers 5 T cell receptor beta chains from one sample sequenced in a study of cytomegalovirus exposure and HLA in healthy donors. The table came from immunoSEQ multiplex PCR; TCRdb's copy has only in-frame clones and leaves some out. The sample consists of more than 140,000 clones, approximately 88% of them appearing once. The sample comprised PBMCs. These receptors all come from a woman aged 18-29 years in good health and CMV-seropositive.

The chain recombines TRBV5-6 with TRBJ2-7; 8 nucleotides line up with TRBD2. This CDR3 spans 19 amino acids. With 1 base clipped from V and 0 bases from J, the junction kept 15 bases outside the gene matches. The V gene's germline CDR1 is SGHDT and CDR2 YYEEEE. The CDR3 protein is CASSLWSASGLSSSYEQYF. The DNA of the CDR3 is TGTGCCAGCAGCTTGTGGTCGGCTAGCGGGCTTTCAAGCTCCTACGAGCAGTACTTC.

For the CDR3, the DNA is TGTGCCAGCAGCTTAGCACTACAGGGTCCGAACACTGAAGCTTTCTTT. Amino acid sequence: CASSLALQGPNTEAFF. The J gene is TRBJ1-1, the V gene TRBV7-2, with D possibly TRBD1 on 6 matching bases. The germline V and J ends were trimmed by 0 bases and 1 base, with 12 bases remaining between them. Germline loops: CDR1 SGHTA, CDR2 FQGNSA. This CDR3 spans 16 amino acids.

V and J are TRBV2 and TRBJ1-3; D uncertain. Per the germline V gene, CDR1 is SNHLY and CDR2 is FYNNEI. With 4 bases removed from V and 0 bases from J, the gap between germline ends came to 13 bases. The length of the CDR3 is 16 residues. The CDR3 coding sequence is TGTGCCAGCAGTGTGAGGGCGACGAGCTCTGGAAACACCATATATTTT. Protein sequence: CASSVRATSSGNTIYF.

The V call is TRBV5-1, the J call TRBJ2-7, with D perhaps matching TRBD2 (5 bases). V dropped 3 bases and J dropped 2 bases, with 6 bases sitting between them. CDR1 is SGHRS and CDR2 is YFSETQ in the germline V gene. The CDR3 is made up of 12 amino acids. DNA for the CDR3: TGCGCCAGCAGCTCGAGGGCCTACGAGCAGTACTTC. Encoded protein: CASSSRAYEQYF.

The chain employs TRBV11-3 and TRBJ2-7, with 11 bases matching TRBD2. The CDR3 has 15 residues. CDR1 and CDR2 (germline): SGHNT, YENEEA. J gave up 7 bases and V 1 base, and 6 bases lay outside the gene matches. The CDR3 protein is CASSLVLAGAREQYF. The CDR3 DNA reads TGTGCCAGCAGCTTAGTACTAGCGGGAGCACGGGAGCAGTACTTC.